One and the same sample provided the 10 T cell receptor beta chains below, sequenced in a study of molecular identifiers for immune sequencing clone quantification. Using its own MiXCR run on the PCR reads, TCRdb lists one record per CDR3 protein. Of about 500,000 distinct CDR3 sequences in the sample, about 25% were seen once. Sequencing was performed on naive CD8+ T cells from blood, with Jurkat cell RNA spiked in. Subset meaning: FACS-sorted CD8+CD4-CCR7+CD45RA+ naive T cells. The receptors come from a human donor in good health. Some libraries in this study had Jurkat cell RNA spiked in.

The J gene is TRBJ2-6, the V gene TRBV27; 8 bases are shared with TRBD1. In germline, CDR1 is MNHEY, CDR2 SMNVEV (reference sequence). V was clipped by 3 bases and J by 4 bases; unmatched bases: 11. This CDR3 comprises 18 residues. For the CDR3, the DNA is TGTGCCAGCAGTTTTATCCCCCGGACAGGGCAGGGGGCCAACGTCCTGACTTTC. Encoded protein: CASSFIPRTGQGANVLTF.

This clonotype was recorded at least ten times. The chain uses TRBV7-8 and TRBJ2-7; 7 nucleotides match TRBD2. Germline loops: CDR1 SGHVS, CDR2 FQNEAQ. The CDR3 runs to 13 residues. Germline trimming cut 0 bases from V and 6 bases from J; bases unmatched to any gene: 2. In nucleotides, the CDR3 is TGTGCCAGCAGCTTAGCGCCGGGAGGCGAGCAGTACTTC. Protein: CASSLAPGGEQYF.

Comments on this clonotype: A much more abundant neighbour one base away suggests this may be a read error. This chain joins TRBV12-3 or TRBV12-4 and TRBJ1-2, with no clear D. The CDR3 is 18 amino acids. The CDR3 sequence: CAGSSRHGSVHSNYGYTF. CDR3 in DNA: TGTGCCGGCAGTTCACGGCATGGGAGCGTGCACTCTAACTATGGCTACACCTTC.

Ten or more counts support this clonotype. The CDR3 protein is CSVLGQGRGVPEAFF. CDR3 DNA: TGCAGCGTTTTGGGACAGGGACGGGGTGTCCCTGAAGCTTTCTTT. V is TRBV29-1 and J is TRBJ1-1, with 9 bases identical to TRBD1. CDR3 length: 15 amino acids. The V segment lost 5 bases and the J segment 6 bases; nucleotides outside the gene matches: 13. Germline V gene sequence: CDR1 SQVTM, CDR2 ANQGSEA.

As regards this clonotype: A read error may account for a junction end that differs from germline. Here the CDR3 reads CASRPGTVQMDTEAFF. The CDR3, as DNA: TGTGCCAGCAGGCCCGGGACAGTCCAAATGGACACTGAAGCGTTCTTT. J is TRBJ1-1 and V is TRBV6-2 or TRBV6-3; 7 bases are shared with TRBD1. The germline V gene has CDR1 MNHEY and CDR2 SVGEGT. CDR3 length: 16 amino acids.

The chain uses TRBV3-1 and TRBJ1-3; D gene unclear. Per germline, CDR1 LGHDT and CDR2 YNNKEL (reference sequence). This CDR3 has 15 amino acids. V gave up 6 bases and J gave up 1 base, with 13 bases separating them. Written as DNA, the CDR3 is TGTGCCAGCAGTTCCGAAGTAGATTCTGGAAACACCATATATTTT. Translated, it gives CASSSEVDSGNTIYF.

There are many counts of this clonotype. The chain couples TRBV27 to TRBJ2-3; no definite D call. Trimming removed 7 bases from V and 0 bases from J, with 14 bases in between. Germline V gene lookup returns CDR1 MNHEY and CDR2 SMNVEV (reference sequence). CDR3 length equals 15 residues. The CDR3 loop reads CASNIALGSTDTQYF. CDR3 in DNA: TGTGCCAGCAACATAGCCCTGGGGAGCACAGATACGCAGTATTTT.

Points on this clonotype: An end of the junction does not agree with germline; a read error may underlie this. V usage is TRBV7-2 and J usage is TRBJ2-3, with TRBD2 matching over 7 bases. CDR1 is SGHTA and CDR2 is FQGNSA in the germline V gene. The CDR3 is made up of 17 amino acids. CDR3 coding DNA: TGTGCCAGCAGCCCCGGCCTAGCGGCTAGCCTGAGGGATACGCCGTATTTT. It specifies CASSPGLAASLRDTPYF.

The rearrangement links TRBV7-9 to TRBJ1-1; weak D call: TRBD1 (6 bases). CDR1 is SEHNR and CDR2 is FQNEAQ in the germline V gene (reference sequence). The CDR3 runs to 13 residues. V lost 6 bases and J lost 1, with 9 bases in between. The CDR3 nucleotides are TGTGCCAGCAGGCGGACAGAGAACACTGAAGCTTTCTTT. Its protein product is CASRRTENTEAFF.

The table lists this clonotype with a few counts. The V gene is TRBV9, the J gene TRBJ1-6; no reliable D call. V gave up 0 bases and J gave up 8 bases, with 15 bases separating them. The germline V gene has CDR1 SGDLS and CDR2 YYNGEE. The CDR3 length is 16 residues. The CDR3 nucleotides are TGTGCCAGCAGCGTAGACGGCATTTCACTTCATTCACCCCTCCACTTT. Its protein is CASSVDGISLHSPLHF.